The TCR beta chain described here comes from a study of vaccination effects on CD4 cells after COVID-19. TCRdb's table, derived via immunoSEQ multiplex PCR, lists solely in-frame clones and lacks some. The sample carries about 31,000 clones, about 72% recorded once. Antigen-specific CD4+ T cells expanded by the ViraFEST assay with viral peptide pools were then sequenced. After less than 11 days in culture, the CD4+ T cells were isolated. A note on this clone: Its antigen remains unidentified.

This specimen was CD4+ T cells from PBMCs cultured with HCoV-229E spike peptides, taken before COVID-19 vaccination. The clonotype comes from a human donor who received a COVID-19 vaccine.

Here the CDR3 reads CASSQDRSGRYTGELFF. CDR3 bases: TGCGCCAGCAGCCAAGATAGGAGCGGGAGATACACCGGGGAGCTGTTTTTT. The rearrangement joins TRBV4-1 to TRBJ2-2, with 8 positions matching TRBD2. CDR1 MGHRA and CDR2 YSYEKL come from the germline V gene. Trimming cost V 0 bases and J 3 bases; bases outside gene matches: 6. CDR3 size: 17 residues.